What follows are 23 T cell receptor beta chains derived from one specimen sequenced in a study of beta chain features in type 1 diabetes. Study-level findings and limits: Shortening that was moderate but significant affected the TCRB CDR3s of Type 1 diabetes patients in all four CD4+ subsets.

Of the isolated RNA, all was reverse transcribed, and so the sequenced material was expressed TCRB transcripts. The table came from immunoSEQ multiplex PCR; TCRdb's copy has only in-frame clones and leaves some out. The sample contains 300,000 to 350,000 clones, roughly a tenth of which appear only once. Their recognized antigens are unknown. The material sequenced was central memory CD4+ T cells from blood. The source is a man aged 25-45 years with type 1 diabetes.

This clone was counted only a few times. CDR3 loop: CASCPGPYNEQFF. The CDR3 DNA sequence: TGTGCCAGCTGCCCAGGCCCCTACAATGAGCAGTTCTTC. The genes are TRBV2 and TRBJ2-1; D is undetermined. V lost 8 bases, J lost 2 bases, and 10 bases lay in between. The CDR3 has 13 amino acids. Germline-derived CDR1 and CDR2 are SNHLY and FYNNEI.

This clone has just a few counts. The CDR3 loop reads CASSSPSSASTDTQYF. The CDR3 DNA is TGTGCCAGCAGTTCCCCCTCTAGCGCCAGCACAGATACGCAGTATTTT. This chain uses TRBV27 with TRBJ2-3; D perhaps matches TRBD2 (6 bases). V lost 4 bases to trimming and J lost 0 bases, with 14 bases between them. The CDR3 consists of 16 residues. Germline CDR1 reads MNHEY; CDR2 reads SMNVEV (reference sequence).

V usage is TRBV7-2 and J usage is TRBJ1-2, with 7 bases that match TRBD1. The V segment lost 3 bases and the J segment 3 bases; nucleotides outside the gene matches: 1. The CDR3 is 13 residues long. CDR1 SGHTA and CDR2 FQGNSA come from the germline V gene. The CDR3: CASSFQGDYGYTF. The DNA of the CDR3 is TGTGCCAGCAGCTTTCAGGGGGACTATGGCTACACCTTC.

The chain has TRBV7-8 and TRBJ2-1; D is ambiguous. This CDR3 has 16 amino acids. Germline loops: CDR1 SGHVS, CDR2 FQNEAQ. The ends were cut back, 2 bases at V and 0 bases at J, with 11 bases in the middle. CDR3 residues: CASSLTAASSYNEQFF. In DNA, the CDR3 is TGTGCCAGCAGCTTAACCGCAGCCAGCTCCTACAATGAGCAGTTCTTC.

V and J are TRBV25-1 and TRBJ1-2; D is ambiguous. From germline, CDR1 is MGHDK and CDR2 SYGVNS. The CDR3 loop spans 13 amino acids. V lost 2 bases to trimming and J lost 7 bases, with 11 bases between them. Here the CDR3 reads CASSELWDVGYTF. The CDR3 DNA follows: TGTGCCAGCAGTGAACTCTGGGATGTTGGCTACACCTTC.

The sample holds many counts of this clone. This chain connects TRBV7-2 to TRBJ2-1, with 14 bases lining up with TRBD2. The CDR3 is made up of 16 amino acids. Germline V lookup: CDR1 SGHTA, CDR2 FQGNSA. V shed 5 bases and J 7 bases; nucleotides not matched to a gene: 7. This CDR3 reads CASSPEGTSGGNEQFF. The CDR3 region has the DNA TGTGCCAGCAGCCCAGAAGGGACTAGCGGGGGAAATGAGCAGTTCTTC.

Ten or more counts support this clone. The V call is TRBV4-2, the J call TRBJ1-1; the D gene is possibly TRBD1 (5 bases). The CDR3 covers 14 residues. Germline V lookup: CDR1 LGHNA, CDR2 YNFKEQ. V shed 3 bases and J shed 1 base, with 9 bases lying between them. CDR3: CASSQTQENTEAFF. CDR3 sequence (DNA): TGTGCCAGCAGCCAGACACAGGAGAACACTGAAGCTTTCTTT.

The rearrangement joins TRBV11-2 to TRBJ2-1; the D call may be TRBD1 or TRBD2 (6 bases each). The CDR3 spans 17 residues. Trimming shortened V by 4 bases and J by 0 bases, and 16 bases separated the two germline ends. CDR1 is SGHAT and CDR2 is FQNNGV in the germline V gene. The CDR3 nucleotides read TGTGCCAGCAGCTCAAGGGGGGTCCCGAGCTCCTACAATGAGCAGTTCTTC. Its translation: CASSSRGVPSSYNEQFF.

The chain links TRBV2 to TRBJ2-3; D remains ambiguous. The CDR3 is 13 amino acids. Germline-derived CDR1 and CDR2 are SNHLY and FYNNEI. V lost 6 bases and J 2 bases, leaving 9 bases between the germline ends. The CDR3 sequence is CASSVGFTDTQYF. As DNA, the CDR3 is TGTGCCAGCAGCGTCGGATTCACAGATACGCAGTATTTT.

This CDR3 is CASSGRGYETQYF. CDR3 sequence (DNA): TGCGCCAGCAGTGGAAGGGGTTACGAGACCCAGTACTTC. V usage is TRBV10-2 and J usage is TRBJ2-5; a possible D gene is TRBD1 (5 bases). Trimming left V 4 bases short and J 5 bases short, with 11 bases between. The germline V gene encodes CDR1 WSHSY and CDR2 SAAADI. There are 13 residues in the CDR3.

This clone was seen a few times. The chain has TRBV9 and TRBJ2-3, with D perhaps given as TRBD1 or TRBD2 (6 bases each). CDR1 SGDLS and CDR2 YYNGEE come from the germline V gene. The CDR3 extends over 14 amino acids. V gave up 1 base and J gave up 4 bases, with 10 bases separating them. As DNA, the CDR3 is TGTGCCAGCAGCGTAAGGGGGGCGGCAGATACGCAGTATTTT. Encoded protein: CASSVRGAADTQYF.

The chain has TRBV7-8 and TRBJ1-5, with D perhaps matching TRBD1 (5 bases). The CDR3 is made up of 16 amino acids. Deletions cut 5 bases from V and 0 bases from J, with 14 bases between. CDR1 is SGHVS, CDR2 FQNEAQ, per germline. The DNA of the CDR3 is TGTGCCAGCAGCAGCTCCGGGACGGCTAGCAATCAGCCCCAGCATTTT. It encodes CASSSSGTASNQPQHF.

This rearrangement joins TRBV5-8 to TRBJ1-5; 7 nucleotides align to TRBD1. Trimming took 0 bases from V and 1 from J; bases not matched to a gene: 13. This CDR3 is built from 19 residues. From germline, CDR1 is SGHTS and CDR2 YDEGEE. CDR3 loop: CASSLGRTGGDGSNQPQHF. CDR3 in DNA: TGTGCCAGCAGCTTGGGGAGGACAGGTGGGGACGGAAGCAATCAGCCCCAGCATTTT.

The chain combines TRBV7-9 with TRBJ2-5, with 11 bases that match TRBD2. With V trimmed by 5 bases and J by 1 base, 6 bases remained unmatched. This CDR3 comprises 16 residues. The germline CDR1 and CDR2 sequences are SEHNR and FQNEAQ (reference sequence). CDR3 nucleotides: TGTGCCAGCAGCCCCTCGGGACTAGCGGCCCAAGAGACCCAGTACTTC. As protein: CASSPSGLAAQETQYF.

The CDR3 DNA reads as TGTGCCAGTAGTATGGGGACAGCAACTAATGAAAAACTGTTTTTT. Translating it yields CASSMGTATNEKLFF. The chain uses TRBV19 and TRBJ1-4; 7 nucleotides line up with TRBD1. CDR3 size: 15 residues. V shed 3 bases, J shed 0 bases, and the junction held 1 base outside the gene matches. Germline CDR1 is LNHDA and CDR2 is SQIVND (reference sequence).

The V and J genes are TRBV29-1 and TRBJ1-3; D remains unclear. Trimming took 3 bases from V and 4 from J, leaving 10 bases between them. In germline, CDR1 is SQVTM, CDR2 ANQGSEA. The CDR3 contains 13 residues. The CDR3, as DNA: TGCAGCGTTGACGAGAATCGGGGAAACACCATATATTTT. Its translation is CSVDENRGNTIYF.

In this sample, this clone turned up a few times. The chain employs TRBV6-5 and TRBJ2-5; tentatively, D is TRBD2 (5 bases). Germline loops: CDR1 MNHEY, CDR2 SVGAGI. The V end lost 7 bases, the J end lost 5 bases, and 20 bases lay between the germline ends. The CDR3 totals 15 residues. The DNA for the CDR3 is TGTGCCAGCACCCTTTTCGAGGGCCTCGCCGAGACCCAGTACTTC. It encodes CASTLFEGLAETQYF.

The rearrangement uses TRBV5-1 and TRBJ2-3; 8 nucleotides line up with TRBD2. The junction had 8 bases not matched to a gene; V was cut back by 3 bases and J by 5 bases. This CDR3 region has 15 residues. The germline V gene has CDR1 SGHRS and CDR2 YFSETQ. CDR3 protein: CASSSGGLDEDTQYF. DNA for the CDR3: TGCGCCAGCAGCTCGGGGGGACTAGACGAAGATACGCAGTATTTT.

This clone has more than one count but fewer than ten. The chain links TRBV5-1 to TRBJ2-7, with TRBD2 matching over 7 bases. Germline assignment: CDR1 SGHRS and CDR2 YFSETQ. This CDR3 spans 16 amino acids. With V trimmed by 0 bases and J by 0 bases, 6 bases remained unmatched. The CDR3 bases are TGCGCCAGCAGCTTGGCCCTAGGGGACTACTCCTACGAGCAGTACTTC. It translates to CASSLALGDYSYEQYF.

This clone showed up just a few times. The V and J genes are TRBV2 and TRBJ2-6, with D perhaps matching TRBD1 (6 bases). The CDR3 totals 16 residues. Germline values: CDR1 SNHLY, CDR2 FYNNEI. The V and J ends lost 6 bases and 3 bases respectively, with 15 bases between them. The CDR3 sequence is CASSANRASGANVLTF. The CDR3 DNA follows: TGTGCCAGCAGCGCGAACAGGGCCAGTGGGGCCAACGTCCTGACTTTC.

This clone showed up just a few times. V is TRBV9 and J is TRBJ2-3; D is perhaps TRBD1 (6 bases). Germline V gene sequence: CDR1 SGDLS, CDR2 YYNGEE. V shed 4 bases and J shed 2 bases, with 17 bases lying between them. This CDR3 has 16 residues. In DNA, the CDR3 is TGTGCCAGCAGCCCCCCGACCGGGACAAACACAGATACGCAGTATTTT. Its translation is CASSPPTGTNTDTQYF.

This clone showed up just a few times. V gene TRBV5-1 combines with J gene TRBJ1-6, with no clear D. The CDR3 is 14 residues long. Trimming shortened V by 4 bases and J by 14 bases, and 19 bases separated the two germline ends. Germline-derived CDR1 and CDR2 are SGHRS and YFSETQ. CDR3 nucleotides: TGCGCCAGCAGCCCCCGGACGGGTGAAGGGTCCCTCCACTTT. Its protein product is CASSPRTGEGSLHF.

This clone was picked up many times. For the CDR3, the DNA is TGTGCCAGCAGCGAAGCAGGGTCCCTCAATTCACCCCTCCACTTT. This encodes CASSEAGSLNSPLHF. V usage is TRBV14 and J usage is TRBJ1-6; possibly TRBD1 for D (5 bases). The CDR3 sequence is 15 residues long. Trimming removed 5 bases at V and 7 bases at J, with 15 bases between. Germline lookup yields CDR1 SGHDN and CDR2 FVKESK.